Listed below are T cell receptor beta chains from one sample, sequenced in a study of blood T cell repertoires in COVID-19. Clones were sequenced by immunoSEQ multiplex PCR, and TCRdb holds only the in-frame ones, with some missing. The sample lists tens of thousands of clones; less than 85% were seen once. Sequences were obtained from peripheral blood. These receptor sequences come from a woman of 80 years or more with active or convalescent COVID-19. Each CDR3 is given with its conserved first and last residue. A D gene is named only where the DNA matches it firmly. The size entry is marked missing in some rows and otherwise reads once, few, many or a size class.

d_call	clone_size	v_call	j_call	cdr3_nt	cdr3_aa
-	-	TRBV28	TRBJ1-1	TGTGCCAGCGAGCCCCTGGGGCTGGGCACTGAAGCTTTCTTT	CASEPLGLGTEAFF
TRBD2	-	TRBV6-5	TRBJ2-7	TGTGCCAGCAGTTACGCGTCGGGAGGGGCCAAGGCGCAGTACTTC	CASSYASGGAKAQYF
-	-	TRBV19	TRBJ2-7	TGTGCCAGTAGTATTCGACAGCCCCCCCTCAACGAGCAGTACTTC	CASSIRQPPLNEQYF
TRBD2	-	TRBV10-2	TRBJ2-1	TGCGCCAGCAGTTCTCCCGGGGGGGCCGTTGAGCAGTTCTTC	CASSSPGGAVEQFF
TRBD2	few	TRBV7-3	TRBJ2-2	TGTGCCAGCAGCCCGACGGGTGTAGCGGGAGGACCCGGGGAGCTGTTTTTT	CASSPTGVAGGPGELFF
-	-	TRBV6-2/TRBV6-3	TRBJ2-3	TGTGCCAGCAGTCAAAGCGGGTACCGCACAGATACGCAGTATTTT	CASSQSGYRTDTQYF
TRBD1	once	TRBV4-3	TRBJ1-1	TGCGCCAGCAGCCCCTCAATTCCCGACAGGGGCCACACTGAAGCTTTCTTT	CASSPSIPDRGHTEAFF
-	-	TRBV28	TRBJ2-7	TGTGCCATCGAGAACAGGTGGACCTACGAGCAGTACTTC	CAIENRWTYEQYF
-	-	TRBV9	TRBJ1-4	TGTGCCAGCAGCGTAGGTGGGGGGAAGGGTGAAAAACTGTTTTTT	CASSVGGGKGEKLFF
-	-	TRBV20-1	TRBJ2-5	TGCAGTGAACCAGGAGAGACCCAGTACTTC	CSEPGETQYF
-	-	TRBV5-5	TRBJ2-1	TGTGCCAGCAGCCCAACGACAACTCATGAGCAGTTCTTC	CASSPTTTHEQFF
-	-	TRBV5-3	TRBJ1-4	TGTGCCAGAAGCTTGGAAGGTTTGGGGGGTAATGAAAAACTGTTTTTT	CARSLEGLGGNEKLFF
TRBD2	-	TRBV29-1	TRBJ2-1	TGCAGCGTTCTCCGTAGCGGGAGGGAATTGGAGCAGTTCTTC	CSVLRSGRELEQFF
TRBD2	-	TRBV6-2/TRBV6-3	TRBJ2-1	TGTGCCAGCAGTTACTCTACTTCGACTAGCGGGAGGGACGAGGAGCAGTTCTTC	CASSYSTSTSGRDEEQFF
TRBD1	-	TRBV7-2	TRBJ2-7	TGTGCCAGCAGCTTGGGGTCTACCGGGACAGGGGTATGGTACGAGCAGTACTTC	CASSLGSTGTGVWYEQYF
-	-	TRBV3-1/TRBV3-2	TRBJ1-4	TGTGCCAGCAGCTACCGTGGGGGAGGTGAAAAACTGTTTTTT	CASSYRGGGEKLFF
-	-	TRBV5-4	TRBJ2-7	TGTGCCAGCAGCTTTCGGTGGGCTCCCTACGAGCAGTACTTC	CASSFRWAPYEQYF
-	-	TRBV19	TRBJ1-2	TGTGCCAGTAGTATACGTCTTGGACACCCTGATGGCTACACCTTC	CASSIRLGHPDGYTF
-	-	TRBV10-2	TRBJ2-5	TGCGCCAGCTTAATAGGGGGGGGAGAGACCCAGTACTTC	CASLIGGGETQYF
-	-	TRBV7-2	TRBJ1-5	TGTGCCAGCAGCCCGCGGGGTCGGAGCAATCAGCCCCAGCATTTT	CASSPRGRSNQPQHF
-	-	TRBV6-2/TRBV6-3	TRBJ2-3	TGTGCCAGCAGTTCGAGCTGGGATACGCAGTATTTT	CASSSSWDTQYF
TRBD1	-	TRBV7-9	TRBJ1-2	TGTGCCAGCAGCTTGTTCGGACAGGGCCGAGCAAGGGACTATGGCTACACCTTC	CASSLFGQGRARDYGYTF
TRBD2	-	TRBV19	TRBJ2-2	TGTGCCAGTAAGTGGCTAGCGGGGGACGCGAACACCGGGGAGCTGTTTTTT	CASKWLAGDANTGELFF
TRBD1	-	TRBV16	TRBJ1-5	TGTGCCAGCAGCCAATCTGGGACAGATAATCAGCCCCAGCATTTT	CASSQSGTDNQPQHF
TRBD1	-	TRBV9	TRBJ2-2	TGTGCCAGCAGCCTGGGGACAGGCTCGAACACCGGGGAGCTGTTTTTT	CASSLGTGSNTGELFF
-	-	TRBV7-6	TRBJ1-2	TGTGCCAGCAGCTTAGCGGGGGCCCAAATCTATGGCTACACCTTC	CASSLAGAQIYGYTF
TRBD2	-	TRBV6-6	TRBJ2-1	TGTGCCAGCAGTCCGGTCGGACTAGCGGGAGCCACACGTAGAAATGAGCAGTTCTTC	CASSPVGLAGATRRNEQFF
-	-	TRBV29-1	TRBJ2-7	TGCAGCGTTGGTCGCGGGCCATACGAGCAGTACTTC	CSVGRGPYEQYF
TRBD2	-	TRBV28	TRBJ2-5	TGTGCCAGCAGGCCACAAGCGGGAGGGCCCTCGAGGGCCCAGTACTTC	CASRPQAGGPSRAQYF
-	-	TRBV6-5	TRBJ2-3	TGTGCCAGCAGCAACCGCATAGGGACTTCGCAGTATTTT	CASSNRIGTSQYF
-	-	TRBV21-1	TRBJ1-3	TGTGCCAGCAGCAAAGTTGCGCCCTCGATGGGAAACACCATATATTTT	CASSKVAPSMGNTIYF
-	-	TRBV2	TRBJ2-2	TGTGCCAGCAGCGGATACGTAGGAGACACCGGGGAGCTGTTTTTT	CASSGYVGDTGELFF
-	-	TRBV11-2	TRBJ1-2	TGTGCCAGCAGCTTAGGACAGAACTATGGCTACACCTTC	CASSLGQNYGYTF
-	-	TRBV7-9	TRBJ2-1	TGTGCCAGCAGCTCCTCCGTAACGGGCGGGGTGCGGGAGCAGTTCTTC	CASSSSVTGGVREQFF
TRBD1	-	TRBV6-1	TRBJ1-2	TGTGCCAGCAGTGAACGCGGGACAGGGAAACCATATGGCTACACCTTC	CASSERGTGKPYGYTF
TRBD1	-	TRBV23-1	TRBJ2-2	TGCGCCAGCAGTCAATCGGGCGTTGGCCCAGGGGGCCTCACCGGGGAGCTGTTTTTT	CASSQSGVGPGGLTGELFF
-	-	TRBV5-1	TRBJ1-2	TGCGCCAGCAGCTTAATGCCAGGCGATTATGGCTACACCTTC	CASSLMPGDYGYTF
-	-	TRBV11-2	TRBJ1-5	TGTGCCAGCAGCCCGCCGTTTAGTAGCAATCAGCCCCAGCATTTT	CASSPPFSSNQPQHF
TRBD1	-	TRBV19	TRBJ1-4	TGTGCCAGTCGCCGACGTGGGGGGACAGGCGATGGGGAACTGTTTTTT	CASRRRGGTGDGELFF
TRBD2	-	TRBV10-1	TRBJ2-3	TGCGCCAGCAGCACGGGGGGGCCAAAAGATACGCAGTATTTT	CASSTGGPKDTQYF
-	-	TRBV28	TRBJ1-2	TGTGCCAGCATCTTGGGGGCCGGTGGTGGCTACACCTTC	CASILGAGGGYTF
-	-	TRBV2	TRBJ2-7	TGTGCCAGCAGAGCCACAGGAAGCTACGAGCAGTACTTC	CASRATGSYEQYF
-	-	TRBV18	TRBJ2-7	TGTGCCAGCTCACGGGATGAGGGTTTTTCCTACGAGCAGTACTTC	CASSRDEGFSYEQYF
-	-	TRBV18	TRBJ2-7	TGTGCCAGCTCACCATCCCAGGGTCTATACGAGCAGTACTTC	CASSPSQGLYEQYF
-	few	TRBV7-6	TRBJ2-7	TGTGCCAGCAGCCCGTTTTTGTCCTACGAGCAGTACTTC	CASSPFLSYEQYF
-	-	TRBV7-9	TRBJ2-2	TGTGCCAGCAGCTTAGTCCGCACCGGGGAGCTGTTTTTT	CASSLVRTGELFF
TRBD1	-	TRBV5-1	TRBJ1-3	TGCGCCAGCAGCTCGACAGGGAGCTCTGGAAACACCATATATTTT	CASSSTGSSGNTIYF
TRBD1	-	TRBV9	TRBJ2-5	TGTGCCAGCAGCCCACGGACAGGGGGAGGTTGGGAGACCCAGTACTTC	CASSPRTGGGWETQYF
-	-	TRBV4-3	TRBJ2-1	TGCGCCAGCAGCCAAGATGCTGCGGCGGGCGGGCTGGTTCGTCATGAGCAGTTCTTC	CASSQDAAAGGLVRHEQFF
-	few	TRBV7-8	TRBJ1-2	TGTGCCAGCAGCTTTTACAGCAACGCTGGCTACACCTTC	CASSFYSNAGYTF
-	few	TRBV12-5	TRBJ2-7	TGTGCTAGTGGTTTGGCCTATCCTAGCCGATCCTACGAGCAGTACTTC	CASGLAYPSRSYEQYF
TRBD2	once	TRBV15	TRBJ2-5	TGTGCCACCAGCAGAGATTGGACTAGCGGGAGGGGAAAGACCCAGTACTTC	CATSRDWTSGRGKTQYF
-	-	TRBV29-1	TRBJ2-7	TGCAGCATCAAGGGGGTGGGGTCATACGAGCAGTACTTC	CSIKGVGSYEQYF